The 4 T cell receptor beta chains below were found in one sample sequenced in a study of OX40 agonist ivuxolimab in advanced cancers. The data were produced by immunoSEQ multiplex PCR, yet TCRdb's version contains in-frame clones alone and is incomplete. The data contain about 35,000 clones, 65% to 80% of them singletons. The starting material was CD4+ or CD8+ T cells sorted from blood, obtained in a trial of the OX40 agonist ivuxolimab. These receptor sequences come from an adult with an advanced solid tumor such as melanoma, head and neck, liver or kidney cancer.

This clone has only a few counts. V is TRBV27 and J is TRBJ2-3; a weak D match, TRBD2 (5 bases). There are 15 residues in the CDR3. The V end lost 6 bases, the J end lost 0 bases, and 13 bases lay between the germline ends. Germline V CDR1 and CDR2: MNHEY, SMNVEV (reference sequence). CDR3 in DNA: TGTGCCAGCAGAAAAAGGGAGACTAGCACAGATACGCAGTATTTT. Protein sequence: CASRKRETSTDTQYF.

The chain links TRBV23-1 to TRBJ1-6, with 7 bases aligning to TRBD1. TRBV23-1 is treated as an ORF (open reading frame) with a function not yet certain. V lost 9 bases and J lost 5; bases outside the gene matches: 10. The CDR3 consists of 15 residues. Here the CDR3 DNA reads TGCGCCAGGATGAAAAGGGGACAGAATAATTCACCCCTCCACTTT. Translating gives CARMKRGQNNSPLHF.

The V call is TRBV30, the J call TRBJ1-4, with TRBD1 identical over 8 bases. This CDR3 is 14 amino acids long. Germline loops: CDR1 GTSNPN, CDR2 SVGIG (reference sequence). The J segment lost 8 bases and the V segment lost 8 bases, leaving 13 bases of the junction unmatched. In DNA form, the CDR3 reads TGTGCCAGTACCCTCCGGGACAGGCAAGAAAAACTGTTTTTT. Translating gives CASTLRDRQEKLFF.

The rearrangement uses TRBV5-1 and TRBJ1-2; no definite D call. The CDR3 has 14 residues. Germline CDR1 reads SGHRS; CDR2 reads YFSETQ. V gave up 0 bases and J gave up 3 bases, with 9 bases separating them. In nucleotides, the CDR3 is TGCGCCAGCAGCTTGGAATCCCGTTACTATGGCTACACCTTC. Amino acid sequence: CASSLESRYYGYTF.